These 25 T cell receptor beta chains came from one sample sequenced in a study of blood T cells in healthy people across ages. Combining a sample-barcoded 5' primer with a J-beta primer mix, a second PCR ran for roughly 7 to 11 cycles. TCRdb re-called the 5' RACE reads with MiXCR, one entry per CDR3 protein. This table has about 600,000 distinct CDR3 sequences, 40% to 55% appearing once. The sample comprised blood. All receptors come from an elderly man in good health.

This chain joins TRBV28 and TRBJ2-1; D is tentatively TRBD1 or TRBD2 (7 bases each). This CDR3 region has 13 residues. Looked up from germline, CDR1 is MDHEN and CDR2 is SYDVKM. The ends were cut back, 6 bases at V and 13 bases at J, with 19 bases in the middle. DNA for the CDR3: TGTGCCAGCAGCCAGGGGGGGCTCCACCTACAGTTCTTC. This encodes CASSQGGLHLQFF.

Worth noting for this clonotype: A much larger clone lies one base from this, so it may be a read error. J is TRBJ2-1 and V is TRBV6-6; 12 bases are a match to TRBD2. The J call is doubtful: the DNA matches TRBJ2-7 better. The CDR3 is made up of 16 amino acids. Germline assignment: CDR1 MNHNY and CDR2 SVGAGI (reference sequence). CDR3 nucleotide sequence: TGTGCCAGCAGTCTTTTTGAACTAGCGGGAGGAAGTGAGCAGTACTTC. Translating gives CASSLFELAGGSEQYF.

This clonotype has just a few counts. The gene calls are TRBV7-2 and TRBJ2-1; D not resolved. The CDR3 is 14 residues long. Trimming took off 3 bases at V and 3 bases at J, with 9 bases between the two ends. CDR1 is SGHTA, CDR2 FQGNSA, per germline. CDR3 sequence: CASSLSTFYNEQFF. The DNA for the CDR3 is TGTGCCAGCAGCTTGTCCACTTTCTACAATGAGCAGTTCTTC.

This clonotype was observed a few times. V usage is TRBV4-3 and J usage is TRBJ2-7, with TRBD1 matching 7 bases. V shed 0 bases and J 5 bases; nucleotides not matched to a gene: 7. The CDR3 is 15 amino acids. Germline-derived CDR1 and CDR2 are LGHNA and YSLEER. The CDR3 bases are TGCGCCAGCAGCCAAGATAAGAGGCAGGGGGACGAGCAGTACTTC. It specifies CASSQDKRQGDEQYF.

In its sample, this clonotype was seen a few times. The rearrangement links TRBV12-3 or TRBV12-4 to TRBJ2-1; the D gene is possibly TRBD1 (6 bases). The CDR3 loop spans 15 amino acids. V lost 5 bases to trimming and J lost 3 bases, with 14 bases between them. CDR3: CASSPGTSIYNEQFF. CDR3 in DNA: TGTGCCAGCAGTCCCGGGACAAGTATCTACAATGAGCAGTTCTTC.

J is TRBJ1-1 and V is TRBV3-1; D perhaps matches TRBD1 (5 bases). V was cut by 0 bases and J by 10 bases, with 12 bases left in between. The CDR3 covers 13 residues. Germline V gene lookup returns CDR1 LGHDT and CDR2 YNNKEL (reference sequence). Here the CDR3 reads CASSQDRASGAFF. The CDR3 coding sequence is TGTGCCAGCAGCCAAGACAGGGCCTCCGGAGCTTTCTTT.

The rearrangement uses TRBV7-2 and TRBJ2-7; D gene ambiguous. Trimming shortened V by 1 base and J by 3 bases, and 13 bases separated the two germline ends. The germline gives CDR1 SGHTA, CDR2 FQGNSA. The CDR3 has 15 residues. The CDR3 region has the DNA TGTGCCAGCAGCTTAGGACGGCGGAAGAGCTACGAGCAGTACTTC. Translated: CASSLGRRKSYEQYF.

The chain combines TRBV7-2 with TRBJ1-6; TRBD1 might be the D (6 bases). The CDR3 loop spans 15 amino acids. V dropped 5 bases and J dropped 5 bases, with 13 bases sitting between them. CDR1 SGHTA and CDR2 FQGNSA come from the germline V gene. The CDR3: CASSPRDTNNSPLHF. The CDR3 bases are TGTGCCAGCAGCCCCCGGGACACGAATAATTCACCCCTCCACTTT.

This clonotype was recorded a few times. The chain links TRBV20-1 to TRBJ1-2, with TRBD1 matching 9 bases. Per the germline V gene, CDR1 is DFQATT and CDR2 is SNEGSKA (reference sequence). The junction had 7 bases not matched to a gene; V was cut back by 1 base and J by 1 base. The CDR3 is 16 amino acids. CDR3 in amino acids: CSARGTGARFNYGYTF. CDR3 sequence (DNA): TGCAGTGCTAGAGGGACAGGGGCCCGTTTTAACTATGGCTACACCTTC.

The chain uses TRBV28 and TRBJ2-3; D is unresolved. V was trimmed by 11 bases and J by 2 bases, leaving 8 bases between them. CDR3 length: 11 amino acids. In germline, CDR1 is MDHEN, CDR2 SYDVKM. The CDR3 loop is CAGADTDTQYF. The CDR3 nucleotides read TGTGCCGGAGCCGACACAGATACGCAGTATTTT. The whole variable domain, remainder taken from reference TRBV28 and TRBJ2-3, is DVKVTQSSRYLVKRTGEKVFLECVQDMDHENMFWYRQDPGLGLRLIYFSYDVKMKEKGDIPEGYSVSREKKERFSLILESASTNQTSMYLCAGADTDTQYFGPGTRLTVL.

This clonotype was picked up a small number of times. The chain couples TRBV11-2 to TRBJ2-5, with a weak D call TRBD1 (6 bases). The V end was cut by 1 base, the J end by 5 bases, with 14 bases between. The CDR3 has 15 residues. From germline, CDR1 is SGHAT and CDR2 FQNNGV. CDR3 loop: CASSLGVGTTETQYF. CDR3 DNA: TGTGCCAGCAGCTTAGGGGTAGGGACAACGGAGACCCAGTACTTC. The variable domain in full, with the rest retrieved from reference TRBV11-2 and TRBJ2-5, is EAGVAQSPRYKIIEKRQSVAFWCNPISGHATLYWYQQILGQGPKLLIQFQNNGVVDDSQLPKDRFSAERLKGVDSTLKIQPAKLEDSAVYLCASSLGVGTTETQYFGPGTRLLVL.

The gene calls are TRBV2 and TRBJ2-3; D may match TRBD1 or TRBD2 (5 bases each). CDR1 SNHLY and CDR2 FYNNEI come from the germline V gene. The CDR3 runs 16 residues. Trimming pared 6 bases from V and 0 bases from J, leaving 16 bases between. DNA for the CDR3: TGTGCCAGCAGGGGGGTAACATTAGTCAGCACAGATACGCAGTATTTT. Translating it yields CASRGVTLVSTDTQYF.

V and J are TRBV6-6 and TRBJ1-3; weak D call: TRBD1 (5 bases). CDR1 and CDR2 (germline): MNHNY, SVGAGI (reference sequence). The ends were cut back, 6 bases at V and 0 bases at J, with 15 bases in the middle. The length of the CDR3 is 16 residues. Written as DNA, the CDR3 is TGTGCCAGCAGCATGGGACGCCGACCCTCTGGAAACACCATATATTTT. Translating it yields CASSMGRRPSGNTIYF.

This clonotype was seen more than once but under ten times. The J gene is TRBJ2-5, the V gene TRBV20-1; D might be TRBD2 (5 bases). Germline V lookup: CDR1 DFQATT, CDR2 SNEGSKA (reference sequence). V was cut by 6 bases and J by 2 bases, with 13 bases left in between. The CDR3 spans 13 residues. CDR3 coding DNA: TGCAGTGCCCCTCGACTATTACAAGAGACCCAGTACTTC. This gives the protein CSAPRLLQETQYF.

V and J are TRBV3-1 and TRBJ2-7; 7 bases fit TRBD1. V was clipped by 5 bases and J by 2 bases; unmatched bases: 6. The CDR3 consists of 14 residues. Germline assignment: CDR1 LGHDT and CDR2 YNNKEL (reference sequence). The CDR3 DNA follows: TGTGCCAGCAGCTATACGGGACAGACCTACGAGCAGTACTTC. Amino acids: CASSYTGQTYEQYF.

In its sample, this clonotype was seen many times. The chain joins TRBV6-6 to TRBJ2-7; a weak D match, TRBD2 (6 bases). Trimming stripped 4 bases from V and 4 bases from J, with 14 bases between. The CDR3 sequence is 14 residues long. CDR1 and CDR2 from the germline V gene are MNHNY and SVGAGI (reference sequence). CDR3 nucleotides: TGTGCCAGCAGTTTCCGGACCGGGAGATACGAGCAGTACTTC. Translation gives CASSFRTGRYEQYF.

This clonotype has a single count. The chain carries TRBV7-2 and TRBJ2-3, with D perhaps TRBD1 or TRBD2 (5 bases each). Trimming removed 1 base at V and 5 bases at J, with 16 bases between. The germline CDR1 and CDR2 sequences are SGHTA and FQGNSA. The CDR3 is 16 amino acids. The DNA of the CDR3 is TGTGCCAGCAGCTTAGTTAGGGACCCGACGGGAGATACGCAGTATTTT. Encoded protein: CASSLVRDPTGDTQYF.

This clonotype was counted between two and nine times. CDR3 DNA: TGCGCCAGCAGCCCCCCTTTAGCGGGAGCCACCGGGGAGCTGTTTTTT. Protein product: CASSPPLAGATGELFF. The gene calls are TRBV5-1 and TRBJ2-2; 9 nucleotides line up with TRBD2. Per the germline V gene, CDR1 is SGHRS and CDR2 is YFSETQ. The CDR3 extends over 16 amino acids. J gave up 4 bases and V 4 bases, and 8 bases lay outside the gene matches.

This clonotype was counted only a few times. The CDR3 reads CSARDGTIVSQFF. As DNA, the CDR3 is TGCAGTGCTAGAGATGGTACTATAGTAAGCCAGTTCTTC. The chain links TRBV20-1 to TRBJ2-1; no reliable D call. V dropped 0 bases and J dropped 13 bases, with 16 bases sitting between them. The germline V gene has CDR1 DFQATT and CDR2 SNEGSKA (reference sequence). This CDR3 has 13 residues.

This clonotype was detected many times. The V gene is TRBV5-1, the J gene TRBJ2-1; D not resolved. Per germline, CDR1 SGHRS and CDR2 YFSETQ. There are 14 residues in the CDR3. The V and J ends lost 5 bases and 10 bases respectively, with 19 bases between them. This CDR3 is CASSPALGSWEQFF. In DNA form, the CDR3 reads TGCGCCAGCAGTCCTGCGTTAGGGTCTTGGGAGCAGTTCTTC.

This clonotype was found once. This chain connects TRBV20-1 to TRBJ2-1; 9 bases are a match to TRBD2. The ends lost 1 base at V and 6 bases at J; junction bases unmatched: 7. CDR1 DFQATT and CDR2 SNEGSKA come from the germline V gene (reference sequence). This CDR3 has 15 amino acids. This CDR3 is CSARVGAGGANEQFF. In nucleotides, the CDR3 is TGCAGTGCTAGAGTGGGGGCGGGAGGGGCCAATGAGCAGTTCTTC.

This chain uses TRBV5-1 with TRBJ2-1; D is possibly TRBD1 (6 bases). The DNA end favors TRBJ2-7, so the J call may be wrong. Germline V gives CDR1 SGHRS, CDR2 YFSETQ. The CDR3 covers 14 residues. For the CDR3, the DNA is TGCGCCAGCAGCTTAACTACAGGGAACTACGAGCAGTACTTC. Translated, it gives CASSLTTGNYEQYF.

The chain links TRBV7-9 to TRBJ2-1; TRBD1 agrees at 8 bases. The germline V gene encodes CDR1 SEHNR and CDR2 FQNEAQ (reference sequence). V shed 5 bases and J 15 bases; nucleotides not matched to a gene: 12. This CDR3 spans 13 amino acids. The CDR3 region is CASSPGETGGMFF. CDR3 bases: TGTGCCAGCAGCCCGGGAGAAACAGGGGGTATGTTCTTC.

This chain links TRBV20-1 with TRBJ2-7; D could derive from TRBD1 or TRBD2 (5 bases each). Trimming took off 3 bases at V and 5 bases at J, with 17 bases between the two ends. The CDR3 runs 14 residues. The V gene's germline CDR1 is DFQATT and CDR2 SNEGSKA (reference sequence). This CDR3 reads CSASAPGRSHEQYF. The CDR3, as DNA: TGCAGTGCTAGCGCTCCGGGACGGTCTCACGAGCAGTACTTC.

V is TRBV29-1 and J is TRBJ2-1, with D perhaps matching TRBD1 (5 bases). V lost 5 bases to trimming and J lost 5 bases, with 16 bases between them. Germline-derived CDR1 and CDR2 are SQVTM and ANQGSEA. The CDR3 totals 14 residues. CDR3: CSVSWTYADNEQFF. The CDR3 region has the DNA TGCAGCGTTAGTTGGACATATGCGGACAATGAGCAGTTCTTC.